A single sample gave rise to the 5 T cell receptor beta chains below, sequenced in a study of CD8 T cells in ankylosing spondylitis. TCRdb called the 5' RACE reads again in MiXCR, with one record for every CDR3 protein. This sample has tens of thousands of distinct CDR3 sequences, with around 6% found just once. Sequenced sample: blood, either unsorted or a sorted T cell fraction (not recorded which). These receptors all stem from a male donor with ankylosing spondylitis or in good health (not recorded which).

This clonotype was detected many times. The chain is built from TRBV29-1 and TRBJ2-3, with TRBD2 identical over 7 bases. Germline values: CDR1 SQVTM, CDR2 ANQGSEA. The trim removed 7 bases at V and 2 bases at J, leaving 6 bases unmatched. This CDR3 region has 13 residues. DNA for the CDR3: TGCAGCGGGAGCGGGACCCCCACAGATACGCAGTATTTT. Its translation is CSGSGTPTDTQYF.

This clonotype was found many times. V gene TRBV24-1 combines with J gene TRBJ2-1; D is possibly TRBD2 (6 bases). V was trimmed by 10 bases and J by 3 bases, leaving 12 bases between them. CDR1 and CDR2 from the germline V gene are KGHDR and SFDVKD. The CDR3 consists of 13 residues. Written as DNA, the CDR3 is TGTGCCACTCGGGACTCCCGCTACAATGAGCAGTTCTTC. It is translated as CATRDSRYNEQFF.

This clonotype appeared many times. The rearrangement joins TRBV2 to TRBJ2-1, with D tentatively TRBD2 (5 bases). The ends were cut back, 9 bases at V and 3 bases at J, with 12 bases in the middle. The CDR3 length is 13 residues. Germline CDR1 SNHLY, CDR2 FYNNEI. Here the CDR3 reads CASQQTNYNEQFF. Here the CDR3 DNA reads TGTGCCAGTCAGCAGACTAACTACAATGAGCAGTTCTTC.

This clonotype showed up many times. This chain connects TRBV5-1 to TRBJ2-5, with TRBD2 matching over 13 bases. CDR1 and CDR2 from the germline V gene are SGHRS and YFSETQ. The CDR3 runs 15 residues. With 2 bases clipped from V and 5 bases from J, the junction kept 3 bases outside the gene matches. CDR3 amino acids: CASSFQTSGRETQYF. Written as DNA, the CDR3 is TGCGCCAGCAGCTTCCAGACTAGCGGGAGGGAGACCCAGTACTTC.

At least ten counts were recorded for this clonotype. This chain links TRBV4-3 with TRBJ2-1; 14 bases map to TRBD2. Per the germline V gene, CDR1 is LGHNA and CDR2 is YSLEER. With V trimmed by 4 bases and J by 6 bases, 5 bases remained unmatched. The CDR3 contains 16 residues. CDR3 coding DNA: TGCGCCAGCAGCCCGGGACTAGCGGGGGTTCGCAATGAGCAGTTCTTC. This codes for CASSPGLAGVRNEQFF.